The entry below gives a single T cell receptor (beta chain) sequence along with its context. Sequencing was performed with immunoSEQ multiplex PCR; in TCRdb, only in-frame clones are kept and a portion is missing. The sample lists around 69,000 clones, approximately 90% occurring once. The sample is drawn from a study of T cell changes during pregnancy in multiple sclerosis. V shed 5 bases and J shed 0 bases, with 10 bases lying between them. The germline V gene has CDR1 SQVTM and CDR2 ANQGSEA. This CDR3 has 13 amino acids. This sequence joins TRBV29-1 and TRBJ1-1; D might be TRBD1 (6 bases). The input for sequencing was peripheral blood, taken in the third trimester of pregnancy. The TCR comes from a female donor with multiple sclerosis, enrolled in a pregnancy study. Here the CDR3 DNA reads TGCAGCGTTAGGGGACACATGAACACTGAAGCTTTCTTT. This sequence encodes CSVRGHMNTEAFF.